These 11 T cell receptor beta chains originate from one sample sequenced in a study of blood T cells in healthy people across ages. Primers used in a second PCR of about 7 to 12 cycles were a sample-barcoded 5' primer and a J-beta primer mix. TCRdb used MiXCR to reprocess the 5' RACE reads, holding one entry per CDR3 protein. Among roughly 800,000 distinct CDR3 sequences listed, 53% were seen once. The sample consisted of blood. Every receptor here comes from a man older than 75 in good health.

The chain employs TRBV19 and TRBJ2-5; a possible D gene is TRBD2 (6 bases). V dropped 1 base and J dropped 3 bases, with 12 bases sitting between them. Germline-derived CDR1 and CDR2 are LNHDA and SQIVND (reference sequence). There are 15 residues in the CDR3. CDR3 region: CASSIVGGLEETQYF. DNA for the CDR3: TGTGCCAGTAGTATAGTCGGGGGACTCGAAGAGACCCAGTACTTC.

The chain recombines TRBV18 with TRBJ2-1; 10 nucleotides agree with TRBD1. V lost 0 bases and J lost 8; bases outside the gene matches: 4. The CDR3 loop spans 15 amino acids. In germline, CDR1 is KGHSH, CDR2 LQKENI. The CDR3 DNA follows: TGTGCCAGCTCACCACCTGGACAGGGGGGGCATGAGCAGTTCTTC. Protein: CASSPPGQGGHEQFF.

The chain couples TRBV3-1 to TRBJ2-1; 11 bases align to TRBD2. Germline V gene sequence: CDR1 LGHDT, CDR2 YNNKEL (reference sequence). CDR3 length: 17 amino acids. V lost 1 base, J lost 5 bases, and 7 bases stayed unmatched. In DNA, the CDR3 is TGTGCCAGCAGCCAAGCTCCGGCTAGCGGGAGGAACAATGAGCAGTTCTTC. Its protein is CASSQAPASGRNNEQFF.

J is TRBJ2-4 and V is TRBV28, with 13 positions matching TRBD2. The junction had 20 bases not matched to a gene; V was cut back by 6 bases and J by 0 bases. CDR1 and CDR2 (germline): MDHEN, SYDVKM. CDR3 size: 22 residues. The CDR3 region has the DNA TGTGCCAGCAGGGGACTAGCGGGAAGTGGCAGGGGGGCGCGCGTAGCCAAAAACATTCAGTACTTC. Protein sequence: CASRGLAGSGRGARVAKNIQYF.

The chain employs TRBV6-5 and TRBJ2-7; 10 nucleotides line up with TRBD1. This CDR3 spans 15 amino acids. J gave up 3 bases and V 5 bases, and 7 bases lay outside the gene matches. Germline loops: CDR1 MNHEY, CDR2 SVGAGI. The CDR3 DNA sequence: TGTGCCAGCAGTCAGGGACAGGGGTTGATCTACGAGCAGTACTTC. This codes for CASSQGQGLIYEQYF.

As to this clonotype: At one end the junction does not follow the germline gene, possibly because of a read error. The chain combines TRBV6-2 or TRBV6-3 with TRBJ2-7, with D possibly TRBD2 on 5 matching bases. This CDR3 is built from 13 residues. Germline CDR1 reads MNHEY; CDR2 reads SVGEGT. CDR3 sequence: CASIYSGAYEQYF. The CDR3 nucleotides read TGTGCCAGCATTTACAGCGGCGCCTACGAGCAGTACTTC.

There are many counts of this clonotype. The chain recombines TRBV20-1 with TRBJ2-7; 8 bases line up with TRBD2. The CDR3 extends over 14 amino acids. Germline-derived CDR1 and CDR2 are DFQATT and SNEGSKA (reference sequence). Trimming cost V 5 bases and J 0 bases; bases outside gene matches: 6. The CDR3 is CSAPLAGGSYEQYF. The CDR3 DNA is TGCAGTGCTCCCCTCGCGGGGGGCTCCTACGAGCAGTACTTC.

The V call is TRBV7-9, the J call TRBJ1-2; 9 nucleotides align to TRBD1. The CDR3 spans 16 residues. V was pared by 5 bases and J by 4 bases, with 11 bases of the junction left unmatched. Per germline, CDR1 SEHNR and CDR2 FQNEAQ (reference sequence). This CDR3 reads CASSLRGTGRSYGYTF. The CDR3 DNA reads TGTGCCAGCAGCCTGCGGGGGACAGGGAGGAGCTATGGCTACACCTTC.

The V and J genes are TRBV6-2 or TRBV6-3 and TRBJ2-7; TRBD2 matches at 14 bases. CDR1 and CDR2 (germline): MNHEY, SVGEGT. The junction had 11 bases not matched to a gene; V was cut back by 2 bases and J by 5 bases. This CDR3 is 18 amino acids long. The CDR3 DNA is TGTGCCAGCAGTTACACCCCAACCGGGACTAGCGGGAGAGACGAGCAGTACTTC. Its translation is CASSYTPTGTSGRDEQYF.

CDR3 sequence reads: CSAGSSNTGELFF. The DNA for the CDR3 is TGCAGTGCGGGATCCTCGAACACCGGGGAGCTGTTTTTT. The chain joins TRBV20-1 to TRBJ2-2; D is undetermined. Germline values: CDR1 DFQATT, CDR2 SNEGSKA (reference sequence). V shed 6 bases and J shed 0 bases, with 8 bases lying between them. The CDR3 is 13 residues long.

The V and J genes are TRBV29-1 and TRBJ1-5, with D perhaps TRBD1 (6 bases). Germline V lookup: CDR1 SQVTM, CDR2 ANQGSEA. Trimming pared 6 bases from V and 3 bases from J, leaving 12 bases between. CDR3 length: 13 residues. CDR3 nucleotide sequence: TGCAGCGTCGGACGGGACACCAATCAGCCCCAGCATTTT. This gives the protein CSVGRDTNQPQHF.